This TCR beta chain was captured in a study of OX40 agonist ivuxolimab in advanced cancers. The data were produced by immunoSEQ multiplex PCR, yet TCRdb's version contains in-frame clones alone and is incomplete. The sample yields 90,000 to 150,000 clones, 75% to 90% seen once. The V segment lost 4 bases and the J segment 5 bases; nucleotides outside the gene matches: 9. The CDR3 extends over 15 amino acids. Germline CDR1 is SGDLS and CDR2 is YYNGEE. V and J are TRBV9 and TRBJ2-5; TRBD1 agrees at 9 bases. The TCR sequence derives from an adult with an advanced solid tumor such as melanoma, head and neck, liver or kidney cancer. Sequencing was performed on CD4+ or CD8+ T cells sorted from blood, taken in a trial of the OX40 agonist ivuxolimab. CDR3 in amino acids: CASSPQGAFGETQYF. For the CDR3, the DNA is TGTGCCAGCAGCCCACAGGGGGCTTTTGGGGAGACCCAGTACTTC.